This is a list of T cell receptor beta chains from one sample in a study of shared clonotypes between healthy human individuals. Data came from immunoSEQ multiplex PCR; TCRdb stores just in-frame clones and leaves some out. Of a few million clones detected, roughly 92% appear once; the ten largest clones hold about 0.13%. Material for sequencing was naive CD4+ T cells sorted from blood. These receptors all stem from a man younger than 35 in good health. Each CDR3 is given with its conserved first and last residue. D genes are given only for firm matches. Expanded clones get a size class; other rows say once, few or many, or leave the size out.

v_gene	abundance	j_gene	d_gene	CDR3nt	CDR3aa
TRBV7-8	-	TRBJ2-3	TRBD2	TGTGCCAGCAGCAAACTAGCGGGGGGGCTCGCAGATACGCAGTATTTT	CASSKLAGGLADTQYF
TRBV14	once	TRBJ2-1	TRBD2	TGTGCCAGCAGCCCCGGACTAGCGGGAGAGTTTTCCTACAATGAGCAGTTCTTC	CASSPGLAGEFSYNEQFF
TRBV6-1	-	TRBJ2-2	-	TGTGCCAGCAGTCTGGGATCAGGGACCGGGGAGCTGTTTTTT	CASSLGSGTGELFF
TRBV7-9	-	TRBJ2-2	-	TGTGCCAGCAGCTTAGCCGGTGGCGGGGAGCTGTTTTTT	CASSLAGGGELFF
TRBV28	once	TRBJ1-2	-	TGTGCCAGCAGTTTATTGCTAGAGGGTGGCTACACCTTC	CASSLLLEGGYTF
TRBV28	once	TRBJ2-3	TRBD2	TGTGCCAGCAGTCCAAGTGGGAGCGGGGGTCGGACAGATACGCAGTATTTT	CASSPSGSGGRTDTQYF
TRBV6-5	-	TRBJ2-1	-	TGTGCCAGCAGTCGTGACAATGAGCAGTTCTTC	CASSRDNEQFF
TRBV9	-	TRBJ2-5	-	TGTGCCAGCAGCGTAGCTGGGGGGCAAGAGACCCAGTACTTC	CASSVAGGQETQYF
TRBV11-3	-	TRBJ1-2	-	TGTGCCAGCAGCTTAGGGGCCCGCTATGGCTACACCTTC	CASSLGARYGYTF
TRBV7-9	-	TRBJ1-1	-	TGTGCCAGCAGCTTAGAGGGGAGTACTGAAGCTTTCTTT	CASSLEGSTEAFF
TRBV28	-	TRBJ1-1	-	TGTGCCAGCAGTTCCCCCGGAGGCAAGAGGGACACTGAAGCTTTCTTT	CASSSPGGKRDTEAFF
TRBV30	-	TRBJ2-2	-	TGTGCCTGGAGTGTGAACACGTTGGGCGGGGAGCTGTTTTTT	CAWSVNTLGGELFF
TRBV7-2	-	TRBJ1-5	TRBD1	TGTGCCAGCAGCTTAGAGACAGGGGGAAATCAGCCCCAGCATTTT	CASSLETGGNQPQHF
TRBV20-1	-	TRBJ2-1	-	TGCAGTGCCACCGCAGGGAATGAGCAGTTCTTC	CSATAGNEQFF
TRBV4-1	-	TRBJ1-6	-	TGCGCCAGCATCCTACCGGGCCTATCTAATTCACCCCTCCACTTT	CASILPGLSNSPLHF
TRBV2	-	TRBJ2-3	TRBD2	TGTGCCAGCAGGATACTAGCGGGAGTAACAGATACGCAGTATTTT	CASRILAGVTDTQYF
TRBV9	-	TRBJ2-7	-	TGTGCCAGCAGCGTCGGGGCGGGTGCGGCGGGTGAGCAGTACTTC	CASSVGAGAAGEQYF
TRBV6-6	-	TRBJ1-2	-	TGTGCCAGCAGTTCCTTCGCGGGGGAAAACTATGGCTACACCTTC	CASSSFAGENYGYTF
TRBV7-9	-	TRBJ2-7	-	TGTGCCAGCAGCTTGAACAGGTGGGGTGACTACGAGCAGTACTTC	CASSLNRWGDYEQYF
TRBV6-5	-	TRBJ1-6	-	TGTGCCAGCAGTTACGAGGGTCCTAATTCACCCCTCCACTTT	CASSYEGPNSPLHF
TRBV7-2	-	TRBJ2-7	-	TGTGCCAGCAGCTTTTCCAGGGCCTACGAGCAGTACTTC	CASSFSRAYEQYF
TRBV19	-	TRBJ1-5	-	TGTGCCAGTAGTATAAGTCCAAATCAGCCCCAGCATTTT	CASSISPNQPQHF
TRBV18	-	TRBJ1-1	TRBD1	TGTGCCAGCTCACCATTCTTTGAAACAGGGGCCAACACTGAAGCTTTCTTT	CASSPFFETGANTEAFF
TRBV19	-	TRBJ1-4	-	TGTGCCAGTGAGGTTGGGGCTCGAGCTGGGAATGAAAAACTGTTTTTT	CASEVGARAGNEKLFF
TRBV7-6	-	TRBJ2-5	TRBD2	TGTGCCAGCAGCTTTGGACTAGCGGGGGCTCAGGGGACCCAGTACTTC	CASSFGLAGAQGTQYF
TRBV15	-	TRBJ2-7	-	TGTGCCACCAGCACCCGGACACAAGCCCACGAGCAGTACTTC	CATSTRTQAHEQYF
TRBV30	-	TRBJ1-1	-	TGTGCCTCCGACCAGCCGCCGTACACTGAAGCTTTCTTT	CASDQPPYTEAFF
TRBV5-1	-	TRBJ2-1	-	TGCGCCAGCAGCTTACCTATAGACGGCAATGAGCAGTTCTTC	CASSLPIDGNEQFF
TRBV10-1	-	TRBJ2-3	-	TGCGCCAGCAGTGCCCAGATCACAGATACGCAGTATTTT	CASSAQITDTQYF
TRBV12-5	-	TRBJ2-5	-	TGTGCTAGTGGCCAATCCCCCGGGCCATCATTAGAGACCCAGTACTTC	CASGQSPGPSLETQYF